The clone carrying this T cell receptor (beta chain) was found a few times. This sample was taken from a study of regulatory T cells in long-lasting Graves disease. At the level of the study: Graves' patients, diagnosed recently, had received antithyroid drugs under 3 months.

CDR3-region Arm-PCR and iRepertoire HTBI primers produced the TCR beta libraries. One entry per CDR3 protein results from TCRdb running MiXCR on the multiplex PCR reads. This sample has about 530,000 distinct CDR3 sequences, with about 16% found just once. Losses at the gene ends were 1 base for V and 10 bases for J; bases not matched to a gene: 13. The CDR3 runs 16 residues. From germline, CDR1 is LNHDA and CDR2 SQIVND (reference sequence). This sample's time point: newly diagnosed GD, antithyroid drugs for less than 3 months. RNA extracted from PBMCs served as the sequencing template. The data also belong to a second study, concerning T cells in Graves' hyperthyroidism and ophthalmopathy.

V gene TRBV19 combines with J gene TRBJ1-1; 9 bases fit TRBD1. The sequences come from peripheral blood mononuclear cells (PBMCs), collected at new diagnosis, from a patient treated with antithyroid drugs. The TCR sequence derives from a woman aged 35-60 years with Graves disease. The CDR3 here is CASSIVETGGFTRAFF. CDR3 sequence (DNA): TGTGCCAGTAGTATAGTCGAGACAGGGGGGTTCACTCGAGCTTTCTTT. The full variable domain, with the rest looked up from reference TRBV19 and TRBJ1-1, is DGGITQSPKYLFRKEGQNVTLSCEQNLNHDAMYWYRQDPGQGLRLIYYSQIVNDFQKGDIAEGYSVSREKKESFPLTVTSAQKNPTAFYLCASSIVETGGFTRAFFGQGTRLTVV.